Shown below are 28 T cell receptor beta chains from a single sample sequenced in a study of response to subunit inactivated influenza vaccine. A single record per CDR3 protein comes from TCRdb applying MiXCR to the RT-PCR reads. Counted here are approximately 500,000 distinct CDR3 sequences, approximately 12% occurring once; the ten biggest clones make up around 13%. The source material was PBMCs from blood, sampled roughly 45 days after vaccination. The receptors stem from a man aged 45 to 65 who received an inactivated influenza vaccine.

The J gene is TRBJ2-7, the V gene TRBV7-2, with 12 bases that match TRBD1. Germline V gives CDR1 SGHTA, CDR2 FQGNSA. The ends lost 0 bases at V and 5 bases at J; junction bases unmatched: 2. This CDR3 comprises 15 residues. For the CDR3, the DNA is TGTGCCAGCAGCTTAGCCGGGACAGGGGGCCACGAGCAGTACTTC. Residues: CASSLAGTGGHEQYF.

The chain has TRBV7-2 and TRBJ2-1; unclear D gene. This CDR3 is 14 amino acids long. Germline V gene sequence: CDR1 SGHTA, CDR2 FQGNSA. V lost 4 bases, J lost 12 bases, and 19 bases lay in between. The CDR3 sequence is CASSSTTLADWQFF. CDR3 in DNA: TGTGCCAGCAGCTCGACAACGTTAGCCGACTGGCAGTTCTTC.

This clonotype was recorded a few times. The CDR3 is CASSLDRVSSSEQYF. CDR3 coding DNA: TGTGCCAGCAGCTTAGACCGGGTATCGTCATCGGAGCAGTACTTC. This chain uses TRBV11-2 with TRBJ2-7; D is ambiguous. V lost 0 bases and J lost 7, with 16 bases in between. This CDR3 comprises 15 residues. Germline V lookup: CDR1 SGHAT, CDR2 FQNNGV.

This chain connects TRBV29-1 to TRBJ2-3; 7 bases fit TRBD1. With 3 bases clipped from V and 5 bases from J, the junction kept 8 bases outside the gene matches. Germline CDR1 reads SQVTM; CDR2 reads ANQGSEA. The CDR3 totals 14 residues. The CDR3 protein is CSVDLPTGVDTQYF. The CDR3 region has the DNA TGCAGCGTTGACTTACCTACAGGGGTAGATACGCAGTATTTT.

This clonotype was seen more than once but under ten times. The chain links TRBV5-1 to TRBJ2-5; D not certain. Germline V gene lookup returns CDR1 SGHRS and CDR2 YFSETQ. CDR3 length: 17 amino acids. V lost 0 bases and J 5 bases, leaving 20 bases between the germline ends. The CDR3 reads CASSLASMSADGETQYF. DNA of the CDR3: TGCGCCAGCAGCTTGGCCTCTATGTCCGCGGACGGGGAGACCCAGTACTTC.

The CDR3 bases are TGTGCCAGCAGCCAGAGGTTGGGGCGTTCCTCCTACGAGCAGTACTTC. Translating gives CASSQRLGRSSYEQYF. This sequence joins TRBV7-2 and TRBJ2-7; D may be TRBD1 (5 bases). Germline V gives CDR1 SGHTA, CDR2 FQGNSA. The CDR3 loop spans 16 amino acids. V shed 5 bases and J shed 0 bases, with 17 bases lying between them.

V is TRBV29-1 and J is TRBJ2-7, with D possibly being TRBD1 (6 bases). The V gene lost 0 bases and the J gene lost 2 bases, with 14 bases spanning the gap. Germline CDR1 reads SQVTM; CDR2 reads ANQGSEA. The CDR3 totals 15 residues. The CDR3 DNA follows: TGCAGCGTTGAAGACAGGGGTTCTTTCCCCTACGAGCAGTACTTC. Translated, it gives CSVEDRGSFPYEQYF.

Ten or more counts support this clonotype. The V and J genes are TRBV12-3 or TRBV12-4 and TRBJ2-1; 7 bases map to TRBD1. This CDR3 has 12 amino acids. The V segment lost 6 bases and the J segment 6 bases; nucleotides outside the gene matches: 2. CDR3 coding DNA: TGTGCCAGCAGCCGACAGGGCAATGAGCAGTTCTTC. It translates to CASSRQGNEQFF.

This clonotype occurred a few times. The chain links TRBV15 to TRBJ1-4, with 7 positions matching TRBD1. J gave up 8 bases and V 3 bases, and 6 bases lay outside the gene matches. Germline CDR1 LNHNV, CDR2 YYDKDF (reference sequence). The CDR3 extends over 14 amino acids. The CDR3 sequence is CATSSRQGSEKLFF. The CDR3 region has the DNA TGTGCCACCAGCAGCCGACAGGGTTCCGAAAAACTGTTTTTT.

In its sample, this clonotype was seen a few times. The V and J genes are TRBV6-2 or TRBV6-3 and TRBJ2-1, with TRBD2 as a possible D gene (5 bases). This CDR3 contains 13 residues. Germline CDR1 is MNHEY and CDR2 is SVGEGT. V gave up 2 bases and J gave up 6 bases, with 8 bases separating them. CDR3 sequence (DNA): TGTGCCAGCAGTTACCCTACTAGCAATGAGCAGTTCTTC. Protein: CASSYPTSNEQFF.

This clonotype was recorded a few times. The V and J genes are TRBV20-1 and TRBJ2-3; 10 bases agree with TRBD2. The CDR3 extends over 17 amino acids. Trimming cost V 2 bases and J 2 bases; bases outside gene matches: 10. Germline loops: CDR1 DFQATT, CDR2 SNEGSKA (reference sequence). The CDR3: CSARLRTSGGLTDTQYF. Written as DNA, the CDR3 is TGCAGTGCTAGACTACGGACTAGCGGAGGCCTCACAGATACGCAGTATTTT.

The chain carries TRBV7-9 and TRBJ2-5; D call uncertain. The CDR3 spans 13 residues. CDR1 is SEHNR and CDR2 is FQNEAQ in the germline V gene (reference sequence). V was trimmed by 6 bases and J by 5 bases, leaving 13 bases between them. The CDR3 region has the DNA TGTGCCAGCAGACAGCAGGTGGAGGAGACCCAGTACTTC. Translation gives CASRQQVEETQYF.

This clonotype has a handful of counts. V is TRBV6-2 or TRBV6-3 and J is TRBJ1-5; the match to TRBD1 covers 9 bases. Germline-derived CDR1 and CDR2 are MNHEY and SVGEGT. The ends lost 2 bases at V and 3 bases at J; junction bases unmatched: 5. This CDR3 comprises 16 residues. CDR3 nucleotide sequence: TGTGCCAGCAGTTACGGGGGACAGGGTTACAATCAGCCCCAGCATTTT. This codes for CASSYGGQGYNQPQHF.

This chain joins TRBV5-1 and TRBJ2-1; D unclear. V was shortened by 0 bases and J by 5 bases, with 9 bases between the two germline ends. The CDR3 runs to 14 residues. CDR1 and CDR2 from the germline V gene are SGHRS and YFSETQ. CDR3: CASSLAPSNNEQFF. The CDR3 nucleotides read TGCGCCAGCAGCTTGGCCCCATCGAACAATGAGCAGTTCTTC.

Written as DNA, the CDR3 is TGTGCCAGCAGGGGCCAGGGGGCGGGTGTCTACGAGCAGTACTTC. Amino acids: CASRGQGAGVYEQYF. The chain carries TRBV6-1 and TRBJ2-7, with 8 bases matching TRBD1. CDR1 is MNHNS, CDR2 SASEGT, per germline. The length of the CDR3 is 15 residues. J lost 3 bases, V lost 6 bases, and 10 bases had no gene match.

This clonotype appeared a few times. This chain links TRBV20-1 with TRBJ2-1; D might be TRBD2 (5 bases). CDR1 and CDR2 from the germline V gene are DFQATT and SNEGSKA (reference sequence). The CDR3 totals 14 residues. V lost 3 bases to trimming and J lost 8 bases, with 17 bases between them. This chain's CDR3 is CSASSGGREHEQFF. The CDR3 DNA follows: TGCAGTGCTAGCAGCGGTGGAAGGGAACATGAGCAGTTCTTC.

The gene calls are TRBV9 and TRBJ2-7; 9 bases are shared with TRBD1. The germline V gene encodes CDR1 SGDLS and CDR2 YYNGEE. This CDR3 contains 15 residues. J was trimmed by 2 bases and V by 3 bases; bases with no gene match: 6. CDR3 sequence (DNA): TGTGCCAGCAGCGGGGCGGGACAGGGCGCCTACGAGCAGTACTTC. This gives the protein CASSGAGQGAYEQYF.

The chain links TRBV20-1 to TRBJ2-7, with TRBD1 matching 7 bases. V lost 0 bases to trimming and J lost 2 bases; unmatched junction nucleotides: 10. The CDR3 is made up of 16 amino acids. Germline V CDR1 and CDR2: DFQATT, SNEGSKA (reference sequence). CDR3 nucleotides: TGCAGTGCTAGAGATTCTGCCTTCGGGACAGCCTACGAGCAGTACTTC. Translation: CSARDSAFGTAYEQYF.

This chain joins TRBV7-3 and TRBJ2-1; 10 bases align to TRBD2. V lost 0 bases to trimming and J lost 9 bases; unmatched junction nucleotides: 8. The CDR3 covers 16 residues. Germline V gene data show CDR1 as SGHTA and CDR2 as FQGTGA. DNA for the CDR3: TGTGCCAGCAGCTTAACGCCTAGCGGGAGCAGAGGTGAGCAGTTCTTC. It translates to CASSLTPSGSRGEQFF.

The table lists this clonotype with many counts. The V gene is TRBV9, the J gene TRBJ2-5; maybe TRBD2 (5 bases). The CDR3 is made up of 13 amino acids. Germline loops: CDR1 SGDLS, CDR2 YYNGEE. Trimming removed 3 bases from V and 2 bases from J, with 8 bases in between. CDR3 bases: TGTGCCAGCAGCGGACGGGATCAAGAGACCCAGTACTTC. Translated, it gives CASSGRDQETQYF.

Only a few counts were recorded for this clonotype. This chain's CDR3 is CASSYSIPRGNTGELFF. In DNA, the CDR3 is TGTGCCAGCAGTTACTCAATCCCCAGGGGCAACACCGGGGAGCTGTTTTTT. This chain connects TRBV6-2 or TRBV6-3 to TRBJ2-2; D may be TRBD1 (6 bases). V was clipped by 0 bases and J by 2 bases, with 13 bases between them. This CDR3 is 17 amino acids long. Germline CDR1 MNHEY, CDR2 SVGEGT.

This clonotype was seen a handful of times. The chain recombines TRBV5-1 with TRBJ2-5; TRBD2 aligns across 11 bases. The CDR3 is 16 residues long. The V gene end was trimmed by 0 bases and the J gene end by 5 bases; junction bases not matched to a gene: 6. Germline-derived CDR1 and CDR2 are SGHRS and YFSETQ. Here the CDR3 DNA reads TGCGCCAGCAGCTTGGATAGCGGGGGGGCCCGCGAGACCCAGTACTTC. Translation gives CASSLDSGGARETQYF.

The chain has TRBV14 and TRBJ2-1, with D maybe TRBD2 (5 bases). This CDR3 spans 16 amino acids. Germline-derived CDR1 and CDR2 are SGHDN and FVKESK. Trimming took 4 bases from V and 2 from J, leaving 15 bases between them. The CDR3: CASSRPQRSAYNEQFF. CDR3 sequence (DNA): TGTGCCAGCAGCCGCCCACAGCGGTCTGCCTACAATGAGCAGTTCTTC.

This clonotype has only a few counts. The genes are TRBV6-5 and TRBJ1-3; 10 bases agree with TRBD1. Germline assignment: CDR1 MNHEY and CDR2 SVGAGI. The CDR3 has 16 amino acids. J lost 9 bases, V lost 0 bases, and 8 bases had no gene match. The CDR3 region is CASSYSTGGLGGTIYF. The CDR3 coding sequence is TGTGCCAGCAGTTACTCGACAGGGGGCTTGGGGGGCACCATATATTTT.

The sample holds a few counts of this clonotype. Here the CDR3 reads CASSLGSLGWFTDTQYF. The CDR3 DNA is TGTGCCAGCAGTTTAGGGTCTCTCGGTTGGTTCACAGATACGCAGTATTTT. The chain combines TRBV12-3 or TRBV12-4 with TRBJ2-3, with D hard to call. CDR3 length equals 17 residues. V was cut by 1 base and J by 2 bases, with 16 bases left in between.

The rearrangement links TRBV20-1 to TRBJ2-1, with TRBD2 matching over 8 bases. Trimming cost V 0 bases and J 7 bases; bases outside gene matches: 8. Germline assignment: CDR1 DFQATT and CDR2 SNEGSKA (reference sequence). This CDR3 contains 15 residues. CDR3 in amino acids: CSARDSGKTGNEQFF. CDR3 nucleotides: TGCAGTGCTAGAGATAGCGGGAAAACTGGGAATGAGCAGTTCTTC.

This clonotype occurred a few times. The V and J genes are TRBV3-1 and TRBJ1-2; D may be TRBD1 (6 bases). V was trimmed by 5 bases and J by 2 bases, leaving 18 bases between them. CDR1 is LGHDT, CDR2 YNNKEL, per germline (reference sequence). The CDR3 spans 16 residues. CDR3 protein: CASSSDRDTENYGYTF. CDR3 sequence (DNA): TGTGCCAGCAGCTCCGACCGGGACACCGAGAACTATGGCTACACCTTC.

This sequence joins TRBV4-1 and TRBJ2-3, with D unresolved. V was cut by 0 bases and J by 4 bases, with 8 bases left in between. Germline assignment: CDR1 MGHRA and CDR2 YSYEKL. The CDR3 spans 14 residues. Here the CDR3 reads CASSQDRTADTQYF. The CDR3 DNA reads TGCGCCAGCAGCCAAGATAGGACCGCAGATACGCAGTATTTT.